This T cell receptor beta chain was sequenced in a study of response to subunit inactivated influenza vaccine. The CDR3 totals 15 residues. After removal of 0 bases from V and 6 bases from J, the junction contained 2 bases not matched to a gene. The germline V gene has CDR1 MGHRA and CDR2 YSYEKL. Each CDR3 protein gets one entry after TCRdb re-called the RT-PCR reads with MiXCR. The sample holds about 540,000 distinct CDR3 sequences, roughly 23% seen once. These same records also appear under a second study, on T cells expressing NK-cell markers. That work contributes: TCR beta libraries carry UMIs added by 5'RACE template switching. Researchers got TCR beta repertoires out of sorted CD3+CD56+NKG2C+, CD3+CD56+NKG2C- and CD3+CD56-NKG2C+ T cells. Most of the eight sequenced donors were classified as HCMV-seropositive, and one was classified as seronegative.

This TCR derives from a man aged 45-60 years who received an inactivated influenza vaccine. Source: CD4+ T cells sorted from PBMCs, taken 11 to 12 days after vaccination. J is TRBJ2-3 and V is TRBV4-1; TRBD1 matches 11 bases. The CDR3 DNA reads TGCGCCAGCAGCCAAGAGGGGACAGGGGGTGATACGCAGTATTTT. This sequence encodes CASSQEGTGGDTQYF.